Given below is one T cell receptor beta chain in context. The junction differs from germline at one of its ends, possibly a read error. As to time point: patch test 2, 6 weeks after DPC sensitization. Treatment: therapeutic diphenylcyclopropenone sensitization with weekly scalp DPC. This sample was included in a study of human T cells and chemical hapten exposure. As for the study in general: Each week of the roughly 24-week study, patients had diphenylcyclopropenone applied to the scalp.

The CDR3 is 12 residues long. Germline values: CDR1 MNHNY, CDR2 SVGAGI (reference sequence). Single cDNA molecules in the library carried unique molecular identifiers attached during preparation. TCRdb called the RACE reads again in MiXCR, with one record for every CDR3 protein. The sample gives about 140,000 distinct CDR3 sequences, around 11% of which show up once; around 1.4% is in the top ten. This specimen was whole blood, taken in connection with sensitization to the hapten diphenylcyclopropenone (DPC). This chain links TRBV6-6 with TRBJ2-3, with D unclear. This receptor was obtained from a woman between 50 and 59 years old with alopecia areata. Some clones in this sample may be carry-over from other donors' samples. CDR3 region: CTSSLHELILYF. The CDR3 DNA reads TGTACCAGCAGTCTACATGAACTCATTCTGTATTTT.